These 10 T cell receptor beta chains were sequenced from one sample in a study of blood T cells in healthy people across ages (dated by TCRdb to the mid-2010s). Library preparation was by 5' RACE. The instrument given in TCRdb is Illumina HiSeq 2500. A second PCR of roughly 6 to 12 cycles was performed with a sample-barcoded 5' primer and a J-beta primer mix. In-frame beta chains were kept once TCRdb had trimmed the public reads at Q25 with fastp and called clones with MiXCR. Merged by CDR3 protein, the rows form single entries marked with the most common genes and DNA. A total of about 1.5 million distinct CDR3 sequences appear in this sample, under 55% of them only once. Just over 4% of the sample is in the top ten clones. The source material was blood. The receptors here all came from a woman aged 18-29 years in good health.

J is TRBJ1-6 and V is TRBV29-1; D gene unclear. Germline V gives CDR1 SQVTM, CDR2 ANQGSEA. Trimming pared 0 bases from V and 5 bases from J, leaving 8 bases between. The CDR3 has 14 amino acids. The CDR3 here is CSVEDSSNNSPLHF. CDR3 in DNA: TGCAGCGTTGAAGACAGTTCGAATAATTCACCCCTCCACTTT.

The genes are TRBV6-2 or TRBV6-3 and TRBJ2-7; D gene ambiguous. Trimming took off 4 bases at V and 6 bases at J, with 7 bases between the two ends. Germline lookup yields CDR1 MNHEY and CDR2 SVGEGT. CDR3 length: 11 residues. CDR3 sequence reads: CASSSMGEQYF. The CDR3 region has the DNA TGTGCCAGCAGTTCCATGGGCGAGCAGTACTTC.

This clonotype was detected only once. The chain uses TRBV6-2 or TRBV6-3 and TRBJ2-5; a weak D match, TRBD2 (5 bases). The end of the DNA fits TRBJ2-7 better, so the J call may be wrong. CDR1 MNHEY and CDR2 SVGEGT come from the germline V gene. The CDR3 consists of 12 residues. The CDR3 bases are TGTGCCAGCAGTTACCGGGAAGTCGAGCAGTACTTC. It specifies CASSYREVEQYF.

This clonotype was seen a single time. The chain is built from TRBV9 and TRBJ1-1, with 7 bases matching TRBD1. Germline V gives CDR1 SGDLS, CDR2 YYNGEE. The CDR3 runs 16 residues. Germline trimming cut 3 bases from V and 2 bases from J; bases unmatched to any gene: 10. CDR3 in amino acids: CASSATGDPINTEAFF. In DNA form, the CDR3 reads TGTGCCAGCAGCGCTACAGGGGACCCCATTAACACTGAAGCTTTCTTT.

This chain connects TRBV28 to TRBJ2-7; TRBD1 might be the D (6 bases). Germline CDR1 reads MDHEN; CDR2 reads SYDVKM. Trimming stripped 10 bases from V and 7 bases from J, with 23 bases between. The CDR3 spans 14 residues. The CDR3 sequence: CANRVDNRDSEQYF. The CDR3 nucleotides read TGTGCCAACAGAGTAGATAACAGGGATAGTGAGCAGTACTTC.

The CDR3 loop reads CASGSPPEGEKLFF. The CDR3 coding sequence is TGCGCCAGCGGCTCTCCACCAGAAGGGGAAAAACTGTTTTTT. This chain links TRBV5-1 with TRBJ1-4; D not certain. The germline V and J ends were trimmed by 7 bases and 8 bases, with 18 bases remaining between them. There are 14 residues in the CDR3. The V gene's germline CDR1 is SGHRS and CDR2 YFSETQ.

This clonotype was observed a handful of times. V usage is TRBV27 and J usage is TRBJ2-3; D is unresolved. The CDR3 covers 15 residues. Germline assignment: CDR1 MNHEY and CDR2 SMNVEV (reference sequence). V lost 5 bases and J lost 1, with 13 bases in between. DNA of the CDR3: TGTGCCAGCAGTCTAGGGCGGTCTCGCACAGATACGCAGTATTTT. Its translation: CASSLGRSRTDTQYF.

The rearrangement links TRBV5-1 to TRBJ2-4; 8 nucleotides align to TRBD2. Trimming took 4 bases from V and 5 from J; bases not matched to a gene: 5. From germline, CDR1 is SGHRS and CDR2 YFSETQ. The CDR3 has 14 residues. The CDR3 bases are TGCGCCAGCAGCCAAAGCGGGAGCCAAAACATTCAGTACTTC. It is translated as CASSQSGSQNIQYF.

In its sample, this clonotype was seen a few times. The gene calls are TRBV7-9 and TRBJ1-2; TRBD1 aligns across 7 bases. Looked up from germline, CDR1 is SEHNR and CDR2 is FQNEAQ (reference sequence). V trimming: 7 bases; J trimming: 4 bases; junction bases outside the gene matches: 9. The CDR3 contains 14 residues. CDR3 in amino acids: CASTRQGWVYGYTF. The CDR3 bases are TGTGCCAGCACCCGACAGGGCTGGGTCTATGGCTACACCTTC.

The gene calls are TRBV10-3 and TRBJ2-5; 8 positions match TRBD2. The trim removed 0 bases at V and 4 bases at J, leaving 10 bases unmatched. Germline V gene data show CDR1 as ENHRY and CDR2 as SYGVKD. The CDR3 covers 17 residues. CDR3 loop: CAISESGLEPIGETQYF. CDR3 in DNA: TGTGCCATCAGTGAGTCGGGACTAGAGCCAATTGGAGAGACCCAGTACTTC.